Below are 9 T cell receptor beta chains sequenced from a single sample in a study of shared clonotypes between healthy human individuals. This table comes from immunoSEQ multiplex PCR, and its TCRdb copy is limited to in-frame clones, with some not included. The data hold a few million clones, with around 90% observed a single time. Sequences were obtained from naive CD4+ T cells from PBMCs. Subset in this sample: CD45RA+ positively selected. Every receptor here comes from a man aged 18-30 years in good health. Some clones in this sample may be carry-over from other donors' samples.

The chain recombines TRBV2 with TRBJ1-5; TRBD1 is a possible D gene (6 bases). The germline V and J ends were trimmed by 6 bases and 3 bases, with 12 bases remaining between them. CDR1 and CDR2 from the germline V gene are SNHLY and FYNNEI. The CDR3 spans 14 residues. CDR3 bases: TGTGCCAGCAGGGAGGACAGTACCAATCAGCCCCAGCATTTT. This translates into CASREDSTNQPQHF.

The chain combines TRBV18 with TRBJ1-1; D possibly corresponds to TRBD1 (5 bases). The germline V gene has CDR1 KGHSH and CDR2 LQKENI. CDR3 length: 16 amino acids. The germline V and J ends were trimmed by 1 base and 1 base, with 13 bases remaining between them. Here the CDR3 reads CASSPLGAGTNTEAFF. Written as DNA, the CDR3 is TGTGCCAGCTCACCACTCGGGGCAGGGACGAACACTGAAGCTTTCTTT.

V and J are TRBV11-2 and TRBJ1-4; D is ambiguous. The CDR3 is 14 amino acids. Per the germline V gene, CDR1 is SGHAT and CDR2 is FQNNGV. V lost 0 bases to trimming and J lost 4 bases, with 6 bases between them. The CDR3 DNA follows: TGTGCCAGCAGCTTAGAACGGTTTAATGAAAAACTGTTTTTT. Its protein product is CASSLERFNEKLFF.

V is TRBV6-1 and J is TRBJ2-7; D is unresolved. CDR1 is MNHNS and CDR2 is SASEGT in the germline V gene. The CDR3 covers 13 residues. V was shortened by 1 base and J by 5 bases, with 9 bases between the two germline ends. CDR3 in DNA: TGTGCCAGCAGTGAAGTGGGTAGGGACGAGCAGTACTTC. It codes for CASSEVGRDEQYF.

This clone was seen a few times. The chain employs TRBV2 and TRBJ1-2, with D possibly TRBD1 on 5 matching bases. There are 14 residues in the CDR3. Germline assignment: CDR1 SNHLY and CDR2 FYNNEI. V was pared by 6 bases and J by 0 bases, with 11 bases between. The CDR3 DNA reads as TGTGCCAGCAGCGAGACAGAAGCTAACTATGGCTACACCTTC. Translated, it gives CASSETEANYGYTF.

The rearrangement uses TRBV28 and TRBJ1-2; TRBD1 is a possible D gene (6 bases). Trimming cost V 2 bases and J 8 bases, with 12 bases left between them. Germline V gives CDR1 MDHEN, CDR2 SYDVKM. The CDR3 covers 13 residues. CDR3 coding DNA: TGTGCCAGCAGTTTACCGGGGGCGCCCGGCTACACCTTC. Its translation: CASSLPGAPGYTF.

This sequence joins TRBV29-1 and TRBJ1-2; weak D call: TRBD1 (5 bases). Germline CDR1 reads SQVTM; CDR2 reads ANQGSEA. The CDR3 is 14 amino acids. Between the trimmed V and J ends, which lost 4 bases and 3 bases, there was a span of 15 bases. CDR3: CSVGDLSGHYGYTF. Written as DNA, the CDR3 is TGCAGCGTTGGGGACTTATCTGGCCACTATGGCTACACCTTC.

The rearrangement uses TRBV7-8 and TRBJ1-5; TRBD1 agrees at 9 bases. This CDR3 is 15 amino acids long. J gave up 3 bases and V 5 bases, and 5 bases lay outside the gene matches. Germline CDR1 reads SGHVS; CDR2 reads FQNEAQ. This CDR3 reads CASSPGQGVNQPQHF. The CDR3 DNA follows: TGTGCCAGCAGCCCGGGACAGGGAGTCAATCAGCCCCAGCATTTT.

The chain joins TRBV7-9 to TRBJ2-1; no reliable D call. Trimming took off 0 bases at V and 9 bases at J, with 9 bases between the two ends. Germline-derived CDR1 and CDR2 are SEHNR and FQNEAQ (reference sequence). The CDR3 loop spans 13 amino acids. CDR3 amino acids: CASSLAPLGEQFF. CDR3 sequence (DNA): TGTGCCAGCAGCTTAGCGCCCCTAGGTGAGCAGTTCTTC.